The 26 T cell receptor beta chains below come from one sample, sequenced in a study of blood T cell repertoires in COVID-19. The table came from immunoSEQ multiplex PCR; TCRdb's copy has only in-frame clones and leaves some out. The table has roughly 100,000 clones, 86% seen once. Sequenced: peripheral blood. The receptors here all came from a man older than 75 with acute or convalescent COVID-19.

This chain connects TRBV5-5 to TRBJ1-1; D unclear. The CDR3 has 16 amino acids. Trimming left V 0 bases short and J 1 base short, with 13 bases between. Looked up from germline, CDR1 is SGHKS and CDR2 is YYEKEE (reference sequence). The CDR3 nucleotides read TGTGCCAGCAGCTTGGTCTCAGGCTTGGGGAACACTGAAGCTTTCTTT. The encoded protein is CASSLVSGLGNTEAFF.

This clone has a single count. This chain connects TRBV15 to TRBJ2-2; D unclear. The CDR3 has 14 residues. Germline V gene data show CDR1 as LNHNV and CDR2 as YYDKDF (reference sequence). Trimming stripped 5 bases from V and 2 bases from J, with 9 bases between. This chain's CDR3 is CATSLTTNTGELFF. The DNA of the CDR3 is TGTGCCACCAGCCTAACCACCAACACCGGGGAGCTGTTTTTT.

The chain carries TRBV4-1 and TRBJ2-2; D possibly corresponds to TRBD1 (6 bases). The CDR3 sequence is 19 residues long. Trimming pared 4 bases from V and 2 bases from J, leaving 23 bases between. Germline loops: CDR1 MGHRA, CDR2 YSYEKL. The chain's CDR3 is CASSPGIFGQPKNTGELFF. CDR3 nucleotide sequence: TGCGCCAGCAGCCCAGGAATATTCGGACAGCCCAAAAACACCGGGGAGCTGTTTTTT.

The chain carries TRBV15 and TRBJ1-2, with 9 bases matching TRBD1. The CDR3 has 14 amino acids. V gave up 3 bases and J gave up 4 bases; unmatched junction bases: 3. The V gene's germline CDR1 is LNHNV and CDR2 YYDKDF (reference sequence). This CDR3 is CATSRDRGGYGYTF. The DNA for the CDR3 is TGTGCCACCAGCAGGGACAGGGGCGGCTATGGCTACACCTTC.

The V gene is TRBV7-2, the J gene TRBJ2-3; 11 nucleotides match TRBD1. CDR3 length equals 16 residues. V lost 2 bases to trimming and J lost 3 bases; unmatched junction nucleotides: 4. Per the germline V gene, CDR1 is SGHTA and CDR2 is FQGNSA. CDR3 residues: CASSLSGDRGTDTQYF. CDR3 in DNA: TGTGCCAGCAGCTTATCGGGGGACAGGGGGACAGATACGCAGTATTTT.

The chain has TRBV19 and TRBJ2-2; tentatively, D is TRBD2 (6 bases). CDR3 length: 15 residues. Germline CDR1 LNHDA, CDR2 SQIVND (reference sequence). V lost 4 bases, J lost 0 bases, and 9 bases lay in between. CDR3 DNA sequence: TGTGCCAGTAGTAGGCTAGCGCCGAACACCGGGGAGCTGTTTTTT. Translation gives CASSRLAPNTGELFF. The full variable domain, its missing parts supplied by reference TRBV19 and TRBJ2-2, is DGGITQSPKYLFRKEGQNVTLSCEQNLNHDAMYWYRQDPGQGLRLIYYSQIVNDFQKGDIAEGYSVSREKKESFPLTVTSAQKNPTAFYLCASSRLAPNTGELFFGEGSRLTVL.

This clone occurred a few times. The rearrangement links TRBV5-1 to TRBJ1-2; TRBD1 aligns across 7 bases. CDR3 length: 13 residues. Germline lookup yields CDR1 SGHRS and CDR2 YFSETQ. V lost 8 bases, J lost 5 bases, and 9 bases stayed unmatched. In nucleotides, the CDR3 is TGCGCCAGTGGGGACAGCCCGTCGTATGGCTACACCTTC. Translating it yields CASGDSPSYGYTF. Complete variable domain (other parts from reference TRBV5-1 and TRBJ1-2): KAGVTQTPRYLIKTRGQQVTLSCSPISGHRSVSWYQQTPGQGLQFLFEYFSETQRNKGNFPGRFSGRQFSNSRSEMNVSTLELGDSALYLCASGDSPSYGYTFGSGTRLTVV.

This clone was counted a single time. CDR3 residues: CASSTSQNTGELFF. The CDR3 DNA reads TGTGCCAGTAGTACCTCACAGAACACCGGGGAGCTGTTTTTT. V gene TRBV19 combines with J gene TRBJ2-2; D remains ambiguous. The CDR3 is made up of 14 amino acids. The germline V gene encodes CDR1 LNHDA and CDR2 SQIVND (reference sequence). V was shortened by 4 bases and J by 1 base, with 7 bases between the two germline ends.

This rearrangement joins TRBV29-1 to TRBJ2-7; the D is unclear. The CDR3 has 12 amino acids. The germline V gene encodes CDR1 SQVTM and CDR2 ANQGSEA. V was cut by 4 bases and J by 0 bases, with 7 bases left in between. The CDR3 protein is CSVGPNSYEQYF. Written as DNA, the CDR3 is TGCAGCGTTGGTCCCAACTCCTACGAGCAGTACTTC.

The gene calls are TRBV28 and TRBJ1-6; D is ambiguous. The CDR3 has 13 residues. V was trimmed by 3 bases and J by 10 bases, leaving 10 bases between them. The germline CDR1 and CDR2 sequences are MDHEN and SYDVKM. The CDR3 loop is CASSFEGRSPLHF. CDR3 in DNA: TGTGCCAGCAGTTTTGAAGGGAGGTCACCCCTCCACTTT.

The chain is built from TRBV5-6 and TRBJ1-2; D is unclear. Per the germline V gene, CDR1 is SGHDT and CDR2 is YYEEEE. The CDR3 consists of 14 residues. Trimming pared 6 bases from V and 8 bases from J, leaving 20 bases between. The CDR3 here is CASNLLRGMQGYTF. CDR3 sequence (DNA): TGTGCCAGCAATTTGCTGCGGGGAATGCAAGGCTACACCTTC.

The rearrangement uses TRBV2 and TRBJ2-7; 8 nucleotides match TRBD1. CDR3 length equals 15 residues. From germline, CDR1 is SNHLY and CDR2 FYNNEI. V trimming: 6 bases; J trimming: 1 base; junction bases outside the gene matches: 8. In DNA, the CDR3 is TGTGCCAGCAGGGGGACAGGTGCCTTTTCCTACGAGCAGTACTTC. Amino acids: CASRGTGAFSYEQYF.

This clone was counted a single time. The chain couples TRBV7-3 to TRBJ2-1, with D maybe TRBD1 (7 bases). V shed 8 bases and J shed 5 bases, with 19 bases lying between them. This CDR3 contains 15 residues. Germline V lookup: CDR1 SGHTA, CDR2 FQGTGA. DNA of the CDR3: TGTGCCAGCGCTTTGGAGGGGACAGTAGACAATGAGCAGTTCTTC. Amino acids: CASALEGTVDNEQFF. The full variable domain, rest sourced from reference TRBV7-3 and TRBJ2-1, is GAGVSQTPSNKVTEKGKYVELRCDPISGHTALYWYRQSLGQGPEFLIYFQGTGAADDSGLPNDRFFAVRPEGSVSTLKIQRTERGDSAVYLCASALEGTVDNEQFFGPGTRLTVL.

This clone was seen only once. This chain joins TRBV28 and TRBJ2-3, with 7 bases that match TRBD2. Germline lookup yields CDR1 MDHEN and CDR2 SYDVKM. The CDR3 has 14 residues. The V and J ends lost 4 bases and 6 bases, in that order; junction bases with no gene match: 7. DNA of the CDR3: TGTGCCAGCAGTTCTTACGGGGGGAGGGATACGCAGTATTTT. It specifies CASSSYGGRDTQYF.

The V call is TRBV19, the J call TRBJ2-1; 7 bases align to TRBD2. This CDR3 has 14 residues. The germline CDR1 and CDR2 sequences are LNHDA and SQIVND (reference sequence). V shed 7 bases and J 7 bases; nucleotides not matched to a gene: 10. CDR3 loop: CASNKGRGGNEQFF. The CDR3 nucleotides read TGTGCCAGTAATAAGGGGAGGGGTGGAAATGAGCAGTTCTTC.

This clone was observed a single time. This sequence joins TRBV6-5 and TRBJ1-5; no firm D call. V lost 6 bases and J lost 3, with 12 bases in between. Germline CDR1 reads MNHEY; CDR2 reads SVGAGI. The CDR3 runs to 14 residues. Here the CDR3 DNA reads TGTGCCAGCAGACTGAGCGGAAACAATCAGCCCCAGCATTTT. Protein sequence: CASRLSGNNQPQHF.

The chain employs TRBV6-4 and TRBJ2-3; 7 positions agree with TRBD1. Germline V gene sequence: CDR1 MRHNA, CDR2 SNTAGT. Trimming at V came to 5 bases and at J to 3 bases, leaving 8 bases not matched to a gene. This CDR3 is 15 amino acids long. CDR3 sequence reads: CASSPQGKLTDTQYF. CDR3 nucleotides: TGTGCCAGCAGTCCACAGGGGAAATTGACAGATACGCAGTATTTT.

In DNA, the CDR3 is TGTGCCAGCAGCCCCGGGGACTTCTACAATGAGCAGTTCTTC. Amino acids: CASSPGDFYNEQFF. This sequence joins TRBV5-4 and TRBJ2-1; tentatively, D is TRBD2 (6 bases). CDR3 size: 14 residues. V was clipped by 4 bases and J by 3 bases, with 11 bases between them. CDR1 SGHNT and CDR2 YYREEE come from the germline V gene (reference sequence). The full variable domain, rest sourced from reference TRBV5-4 and TRBJ2-1, is ETGVTQSPTHLIKTRGQQVTLRCSSQSGHNTVSWYQQALGQGPQFIFQYYREEENGRGNFPPRFSGLQFPNYSSELNVNALELDDSALYLCASSPGDFYNEQFFGPGTRLTVL.

This clone has just one count. The rearrangement joins TRBV6-1 to TRBJ1-2, with TRBD1 matching over 7 bases. This CDR3 has 13 residues. The V segment lost 3 bases and the J segment 5 bases; nucleotides outside the gene matches: 3. The germline V gene has CDR1 MNHNS and CDR2 SASEGT. CDR3 amino acids: CASSEDRKYGYTF. CDR3 in DNA: TGTGCCAGCAGTGAGGACAGGAAATATGGCTACACCTTC.

V gene TRBV5-1 combines with J gene TRBJ2-5; 9 positions match TRBD1. J gave up 4 bases and V 7 bases, and 8 bases lay outside the gene matches. CDR1 is SGHRS and CDR2 is YFSETQ in the germline V gene. This CDR3 contains 14 residues. The CDR3: CASWRDRVSETQYF. CDR3 DNA sequence: TGCGCCAGCTGGAGGGACAGGGTATCAGAGACCCAGTACTTC.

This clone has only a few counts. This rearrangement joins TRBV30 to TRBJ2-2; 7 positions match TRBD2. This CDR3 comprises 14 residues. Trimming cost V 2 bases and J 5 bases; bases outside gene matches: 5. The germline V gene encodes CDR1 GTSNPN and CDR2 SVGIG (reference sequence). In nucleotides, the CDR3 is TGTGCCTGGAGTAGGCTAGCGGTTACCGGGGAGCTGTTTTTT. Its protein is CAWSRLAVTGELFF.

The V and J genes are TRBV19 and TRBJ1-6; D remains ambiguous. The CDR3 covers 14 residues. Trimming took 0 bases from V and 9 from J, leaving 9 bases between them. The V gene's germline CDR1 is LNHDA and CDR2 SQIVND (reference sequence). The DNA for the CDR3 is TGTGCCAGTAGTATAGATACAGAAACTTCACCCCTCCACTTT. It encodes CASSIDTETSPLHF.

The chain employs TRBV4-3 and TRBJ1-4; the D gene is possibly TRBD1 (5 bases). Per germline, CDR1 LGHNA and CDR2 YSLEER. The CDR3 extends over 15 amino acids. V was pared by 2 bases and J by 8 bases, with 15 bases between. The CDR3 loop is CASSQNWGPDEKLFF. The CDR3 nucleotides are TGCGCCAGCAGCCAAAATTGGGGCCCGGACGAAAAACTGTTTTTT.

The J gene is TRBJ1-2, the V gene TRBV18; no clear D gene. The V and J ends lost 3 bases and 6 bases respectively, with 11 bases between them. Germline CDR1 KGHSH, CDR2 LQKENI. The CDR3 covers 13 residues. In nucleotides, the CDR3 is TGTGCCAGCTCACCTGACCAGAGGGATGGCTACACCTTC. Its translation is CASSPDQRDGYTF.

The genes are TRBV6-5 and TRBJ1-4; D perhaps matches TRBD1 (6 bases). The V gene's germline CDR1 is MNHEY and CDR2 SVGAGI. CDR3 length: 13 amino acids. Trimming stripped 10 bases from V and 8 bases from J, with 17 bases between. CDR3: CATGVTGREKLFF. The CDR3 region has the DNA TGTGCCACTGGGGTAACAGGGCGCGAAAAACTGTTTTTT.

The chain couples TRBV6-2 or TRBV6-3 to TRBJ2-7, with 15 bases that match TRBD2. CDR3 size: 16 residues. Germline assignment: CDR1 MNHEY and CDR2 SVGEGT. V lost 4 bases and J lost 2; bases outside the gene matches: 3. In DNA, the CDR3 is TGTGCCAGCAGTTCACGGACTAGCGGGAGGGCCTACGAGCAGTACTTC. Encoded protein: CASSSRTSGRAYEQYF.